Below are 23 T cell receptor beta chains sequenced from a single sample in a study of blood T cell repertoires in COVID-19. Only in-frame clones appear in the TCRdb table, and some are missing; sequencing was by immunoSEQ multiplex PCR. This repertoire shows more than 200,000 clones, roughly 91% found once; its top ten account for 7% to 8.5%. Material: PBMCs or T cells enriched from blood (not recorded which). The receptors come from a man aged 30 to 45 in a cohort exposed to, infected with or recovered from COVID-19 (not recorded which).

The CDR3 protein is CSARVLSEQYF. The DNA for the CDR3 is TGCAGTGCTAGAGTTCTCTCCGAGCAGTACTTC. The chain couples TRBV20-1 to TRBJ2-7; no reliable D call. Deletions cut 1 base from V and 6 bases from J, with 7 bases between. The CDR3 is 11 residues long. Germline CDR1 and CDR2: DFQATT and SNEGSKA (reference sequence).

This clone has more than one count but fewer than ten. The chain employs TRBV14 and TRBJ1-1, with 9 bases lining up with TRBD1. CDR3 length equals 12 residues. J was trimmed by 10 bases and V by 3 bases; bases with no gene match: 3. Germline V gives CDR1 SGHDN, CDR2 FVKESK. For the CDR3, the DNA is TGTGCCAGCAGCCACGGGACAGGGTTAGCTTTCTTT. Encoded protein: CASSHGTGLAFF.

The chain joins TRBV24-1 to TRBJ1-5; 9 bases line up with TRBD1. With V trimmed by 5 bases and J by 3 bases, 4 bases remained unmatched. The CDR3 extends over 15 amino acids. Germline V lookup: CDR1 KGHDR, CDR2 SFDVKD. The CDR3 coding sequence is TGTGCCACCAGTGGAGCACAGGGGGCCAATCAGCCCCAGCATTTT. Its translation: CATSGAQGANQPQHF.

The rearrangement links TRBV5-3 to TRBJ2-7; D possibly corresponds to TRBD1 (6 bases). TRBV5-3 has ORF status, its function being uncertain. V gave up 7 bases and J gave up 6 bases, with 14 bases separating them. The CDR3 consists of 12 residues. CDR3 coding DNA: TGTGCCAGATGGGGAACAGGGACCGAGCAGTACTTC. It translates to CARWGTGTEQYF.

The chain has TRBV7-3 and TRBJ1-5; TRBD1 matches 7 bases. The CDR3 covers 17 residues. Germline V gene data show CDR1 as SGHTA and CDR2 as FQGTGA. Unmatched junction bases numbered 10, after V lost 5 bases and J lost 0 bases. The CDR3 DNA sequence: TGTGCCAGCAGCCGAGTAGGGACAGACTATAGCAATCAGCCCCAGCATTTT. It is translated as CASSRVGTDYSNQPQHF.

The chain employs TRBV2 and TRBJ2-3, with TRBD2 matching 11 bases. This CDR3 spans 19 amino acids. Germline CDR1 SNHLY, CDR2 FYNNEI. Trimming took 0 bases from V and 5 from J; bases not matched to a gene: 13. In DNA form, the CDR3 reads TGTGCCAGCAGTGAAGCAGGCCTTGGGCTAGCGGGGGGAGGAGATACGCAGTATTTT. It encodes CASSEAGLGLAGGGDTQYF.

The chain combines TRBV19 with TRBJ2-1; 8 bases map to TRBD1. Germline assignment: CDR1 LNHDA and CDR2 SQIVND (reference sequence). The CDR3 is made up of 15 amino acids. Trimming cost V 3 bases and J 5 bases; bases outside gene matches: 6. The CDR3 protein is CASSILGTGHNEQFF. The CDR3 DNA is TGTGCCAGTAGTATTCTGGGGACAGGCCACAATGAGCAGTTCTTC.

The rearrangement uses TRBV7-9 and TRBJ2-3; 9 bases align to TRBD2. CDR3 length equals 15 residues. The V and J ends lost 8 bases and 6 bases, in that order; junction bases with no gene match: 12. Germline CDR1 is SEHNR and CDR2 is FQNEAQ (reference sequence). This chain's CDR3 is CASLTPGLAPDTQYF. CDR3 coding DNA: TGTGCCAGCCTTACCCCGGGACTAGCACCCGATACGCAGTATTTT.

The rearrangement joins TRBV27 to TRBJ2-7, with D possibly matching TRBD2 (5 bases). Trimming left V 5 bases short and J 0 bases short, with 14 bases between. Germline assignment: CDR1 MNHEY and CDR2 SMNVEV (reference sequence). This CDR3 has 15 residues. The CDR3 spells CASSRSGGYSYEQYF. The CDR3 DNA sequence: TGTGCCAGCAGTCGTTCCGGAGGATACTCCTACGAGCAGTACTTC.

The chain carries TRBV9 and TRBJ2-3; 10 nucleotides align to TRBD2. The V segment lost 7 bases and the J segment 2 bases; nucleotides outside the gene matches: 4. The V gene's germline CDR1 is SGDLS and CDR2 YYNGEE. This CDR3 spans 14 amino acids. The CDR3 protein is CASSGTSDTDTQYF. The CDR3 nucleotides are TGTGCCAGCTCCGGGACTAGCGACACAGATACGCAGTATTTT. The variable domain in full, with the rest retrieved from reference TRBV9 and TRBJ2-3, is DSGVTQTPKHLITATGQRVTLRCSPRSGDLSVYWYQQSLDQGLQFLIQYYNGEERAKGNILERFSAQQFPDLHSELNLSSLELGDSALYFCASSGTSDTDTQYFGPGTRLTVL.

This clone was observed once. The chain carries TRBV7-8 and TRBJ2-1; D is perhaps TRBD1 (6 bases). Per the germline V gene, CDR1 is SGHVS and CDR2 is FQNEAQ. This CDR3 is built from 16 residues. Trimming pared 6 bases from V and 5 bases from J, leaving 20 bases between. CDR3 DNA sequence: TGTGCCAGCAGAACTAGAGCCGGCAGGGACAACAATGAGCAGTTCTTC. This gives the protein CASRTRAGRDNNEQFF. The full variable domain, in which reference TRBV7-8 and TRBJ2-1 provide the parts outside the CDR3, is GAGVSQSPRYKVAKRGQDVALRCDPISGHVSLFWYQQALGQGPEFLTYFQNEAQLDKSGLPSDRFFAERPEGSVSTLKIQRTQQEDSAVYLCASRTRAGRDNNEQFFGPGTRLTVL.

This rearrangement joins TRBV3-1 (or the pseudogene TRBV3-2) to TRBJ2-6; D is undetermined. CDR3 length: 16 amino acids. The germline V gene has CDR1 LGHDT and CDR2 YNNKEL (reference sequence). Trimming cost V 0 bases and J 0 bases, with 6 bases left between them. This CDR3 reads CASSQDGSSGANVLTF. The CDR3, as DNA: TGTGCCAGCAGCCAAGACGGTAGCTCTGGGGCCAACGTCCTGACTTTC.

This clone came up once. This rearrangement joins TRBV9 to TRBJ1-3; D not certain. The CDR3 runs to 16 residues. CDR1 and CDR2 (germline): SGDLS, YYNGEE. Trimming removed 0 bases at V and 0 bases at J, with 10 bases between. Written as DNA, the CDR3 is TGTGCCAGCAGCGTAGAGATAACTAACTCTGGAAACACCATATATTTT. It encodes CASSVEITNSGNTIYF. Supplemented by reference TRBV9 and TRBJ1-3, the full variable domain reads DSGVTQTPKHLITATGQRVTLRCSPRSGDLSVYWYQQSLDQGLQFLIQYYNGEERAKGNILERFSAQQFPDLHSELNLSSLELGDSALYFCASSVEITNSGNTIYFGEGSWLTVV.

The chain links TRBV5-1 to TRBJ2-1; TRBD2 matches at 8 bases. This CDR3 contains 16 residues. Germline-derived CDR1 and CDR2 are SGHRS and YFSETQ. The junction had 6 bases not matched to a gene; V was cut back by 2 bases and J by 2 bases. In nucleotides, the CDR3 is TGCGCCAGCAGCTTAGGAGCGGGAGTAGCCTACAATGAGCAGTTCTTC. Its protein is CASSLGAGVAYNEQFF.

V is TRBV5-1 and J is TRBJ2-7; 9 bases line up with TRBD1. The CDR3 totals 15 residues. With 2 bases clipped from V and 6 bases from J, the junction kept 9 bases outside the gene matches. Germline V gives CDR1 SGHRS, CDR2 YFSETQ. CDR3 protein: CASSFSTGTGSEQYF. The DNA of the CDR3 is TGCGCCAGCAGCTTCTCAACCGGGACAGGGAGCGAGCAGTACTTC.

In DNA, the CDR3 is TGTGCCAGTAGTGTTAGCGGGAGGATCGCCTACGAGCAGTACTTC. Amino acid sequence: CASSVSGRIAYEQYF. V usage is TRBV19 and J usage is TRBJ2-7; 10 bases are a match to TRBD2. This CDR3 is 15 amino acids long. CDR1 is LNHDA, CDR2 SQIVND, per germline (reference sequence). The V gene end was trimmed by 5 bases and the J gene end by 2 bases; junction bases not matched to a gene: 6. Together with reference TRBV19 and TRBJ2-7, the CDR3 gives the full variable domain: DGGITQSPKYLFRKEGQNVTLSCEQNLNHDAMYWYRQDPGQGLRLIYYSQIVNDFQKGDIAEGYSVSREKKESFPLTVTSAQKNPTAFYLCASSVSGRIAYEQYFGPGTRLTVT.

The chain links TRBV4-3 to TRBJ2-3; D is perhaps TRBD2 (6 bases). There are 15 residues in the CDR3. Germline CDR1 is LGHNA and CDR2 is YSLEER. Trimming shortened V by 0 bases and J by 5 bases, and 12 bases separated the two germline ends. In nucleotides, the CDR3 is TGCGCCAGCAGCCAAGATGTCGGGAGTCAAGATACGCAGTATTTT. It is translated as CASSQDVGSQDTQYF.

CDR3 DNA: TGTGCCAGCAGCTTAGATAGGTTAGCGGGAGGCATCTACGAGCAGTACTTC. Residues: CASSLDRLAGGIYEQYF. This rearrangement joins TRBV11-3 to TRBJ2-7; TRBD2 matches at 10 bases. V lost 0 bases and J lost 3; bases outside the gene matches: 8. Germline V CDR1 and CDR2: SGHNT, YENEEA. The CDR3 is made up of 17 amino acids. The full variable domain, rest sourced from reference TRBV11-3 and TRBJ2-7, is EAGVVQSPRYKIIEKKQPVAFWCNPISGHNTLYWYLQNLGQGPELLIRYENEEAVDDSQLPKDRFSAERLKGVDSTLKIQPAELGDSAVYLCASSLDRLAGGIYEQYFGPGTRLTVT.

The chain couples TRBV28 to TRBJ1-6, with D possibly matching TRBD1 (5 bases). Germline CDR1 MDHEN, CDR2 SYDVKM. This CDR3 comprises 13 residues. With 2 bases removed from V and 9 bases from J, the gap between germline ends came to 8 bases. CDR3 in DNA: TGTGCCAGCAGTTTAGGAGGGGTTTCACCCCTCCACTTT. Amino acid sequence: CASSLGGVSPLHF. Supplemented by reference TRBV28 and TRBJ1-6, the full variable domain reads DVKVTQSSRYLVKRTGEKVFLECVQDMDHENMFWYRQDPGLGLRLIYFSYDVKMKEKGDIPEGYSVSREKKERFSLILESASTNQTSMYLCASSLGGVSPLHFGNGTRLTVT.

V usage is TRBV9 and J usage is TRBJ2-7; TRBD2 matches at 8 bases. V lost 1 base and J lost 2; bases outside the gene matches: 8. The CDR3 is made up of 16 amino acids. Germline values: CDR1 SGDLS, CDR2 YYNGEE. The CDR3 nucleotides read TGTGCCAGCAGCGTATCGTCGGGAGGGCCCCCCTACGAGCAGTACTTC. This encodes CASSVSSGGPPYEQYF. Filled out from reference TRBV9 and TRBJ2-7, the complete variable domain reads DSGVTQTPKHLITATGQRVTLRCSPRSGDLSVYWYQQSLDQGLQFLIQYYNGEERAKGNILERFSAQQFPDLHSELNLSSLELGDSALYFCASSVSSGGPPYEQYFGPGTRLTVT.

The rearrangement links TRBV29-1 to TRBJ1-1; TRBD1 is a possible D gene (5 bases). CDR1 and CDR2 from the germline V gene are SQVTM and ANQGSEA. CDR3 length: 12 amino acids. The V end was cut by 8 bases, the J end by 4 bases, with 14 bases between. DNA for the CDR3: TGCAGCTCCGGAGGGACCACCACTGAAGCTTTCTTT. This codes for CSSGGTTTEAFF.

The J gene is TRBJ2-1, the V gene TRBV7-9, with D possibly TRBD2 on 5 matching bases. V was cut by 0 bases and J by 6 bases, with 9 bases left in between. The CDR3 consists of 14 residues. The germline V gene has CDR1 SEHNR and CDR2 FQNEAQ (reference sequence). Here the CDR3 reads CASSLASLANEQFF. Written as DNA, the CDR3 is TGTGCCAGCAGCTTAGCGTCCCTAGCCAATGAGCAGTTCTTC.

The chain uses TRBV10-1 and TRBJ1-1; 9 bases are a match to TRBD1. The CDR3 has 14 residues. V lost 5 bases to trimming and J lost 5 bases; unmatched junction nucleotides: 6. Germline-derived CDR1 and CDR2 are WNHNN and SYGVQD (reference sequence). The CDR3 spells CASSNRGLGTEAFF. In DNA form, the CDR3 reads TGCGCCAGCAGTAACAGGGGGCTGGGGACTGAAGCTTTCTTT.